These T cell receptor beta chains were read from a single sample in a study of T cell responses to AZD1222 COVID-19 vaccine. Profiling relied on immunoSEQ multiplex PCR, and the TCRdb table lists in-frame clones only, not all of them. Of some 150,000 clones in the sample, around nine tenths were seen once. This sample comprised peripheral blood, obtained on day 0 of AZD1222 vaccination. These receptors came from an adult in good health. Both conserved end residues are part of each CDR3. The D gene is left open where the match is weak. Clone size is not always given. Where it is, it says once, few, many or a class for expanded clones.

J | size | V | D | CDR3 | DNA
TRBJ1-2 | NA | TRBV7-9 | TRBD1 | CASSLPNGQGANYGYTF | TGTGCCAGCAGCTTACCCAATGGACAGGGCGCTAACTATGGCTACACCTTC
TRBJ1-4 | NA | TRBV28 | NA | CASSFSQGDWEKLFF | TGTGCCAGCAGTTTTTCGCAGGGCGACTGGGAAAAACTGTTTTTT
TRBJ1-6 | NA | TRBV19 | TRBD1 | CASRASPGQLNSPLHF | TGTGCCAGTCGAGCCTCTCCGGGACAGCTAAATTCACCCCTCCACTTT
TRBJ1-1 | NA | TRBV15 | NA | CATSRTTPNTEAFF | TGTGCCACCAGCAGAACTACACCTAACACTGAAGCTTTCTTT
TRBJ2-7 | NA | TRBV7-2 | NA | CASSSRGGGGEQYF | TGTGCCAGCAGCTCCCGGGGTGGAGGGGGCGAGCAGTACTTC
TRBJ2-1 | NA | TRBV27 | TRBD1 | CASSSPYPTGGKSNEQFF | TGTGCCAGCAGTTCGCCTTACCCCACAGGGGGCAAAAGCAATGAGCAGTTCTTC
TRBJ2-4 | NA | TRBV15 | NA | CATSREENLKGRDKNIQYF | TGTGCCACCAGCAGAGAGGAAAACTTAAAGGGACGAGATAAAAACATTCAGTACTTC
TRBJ2-1 | NA | TRBV9 | NA | CASGSSARSAVAINEQFF | TGTGCCAGCGGAAGTTCAGCCAGATCAGCCGTAGCCATCAATGAGCAGTTCTTC
TRBJ1-2 | NA | TRBV27 | TRBD1 | CASSISGTGGGGYTF | TGTGCCAGCAGTATATCTGGGACAGGGGGAGGGGGCTACACCTTC
TRBJ1-1 | NA | TRBV28 | TRBD1 | CASSSPGQRTGAFF | TGTGCCAGCAGTTCCCCGGGACAGCGAACAGGGGCTTTCTTT
TRBJ2-1 | NA | TRBV27 | TRBD2 | CASSLGLGGQNEQFF | TGTGCCAGCAGTCTCGGACTAGGAGGCCAGAATGAGCAGTTCTTC
TRBJ1-6 | NA | TRBV5-1 | TRBD1 | CASSLGQGGSPLHF | TGCGCCAGCAGCTTAGGACAGGGAGGTTCACCCCTCCACTTT
TRBJ1-5 | NA | TRBV15 | NA | CATSRVGNNQPQHF | TGTGCCACCAGCAGAGTGGGGAACAATCAGCCCCAGCATTTT
TRBJ1-2 | NA | TRBV7-2 | TRBD1 | CASSPGQDYGYTF | TGTGCCAGCAGCCCGGGACAGGACTATGGCTACACCTTC
TRBJ1-5 | NA | TRBV15 | NA | CATSRDRGPNQPQHF | TGTGCCACCAGCAGAGATCGGGGGCCCAATCAGCCCCAGCATTTT
TRBJ2-5 | NA | TRBV19 | TRBD2 | CASSPGTTRQTQYF | TGTGCCAGTAGTCCCGGGACTACTCGACAGACCCAGTACTTC
TRBJ2-7 | NA | TRBV6-2/TRBV6-3 | NA | CASSYQDSLTYEQYF | TGTGCCAGCAGTTACCAGGACAGTCTAACCTACGAGCAGTACTTC
TRBJ2-7 | NA | TRBV28 | TRBD1 | CATGGGTGGYEQYF | TGTGCCACCGGAGGGGGGACAGGGGGTTACGAGCAGTACTTC
TRBJ1-3 | NA | TRBV28 | TRBD1 | CASSFSLGGTGGAGNTIYF | TGTGCCAGCAGTTTCAGCCTCGGGGGGACAGGGGGAGCCGGAAACACCATATATTTT
TRBJ1-1 | NA | TRBV4-1 | NA | CASSLTGLSTEAFF | TGCGCCAGCAGCCTCACAGGGTTGAGCACTGAAGCTTTCTTT
TRBJ1-2 | NA | TRBV18 | NA | CASSPPGQIYGYTF | TGTGCCAGCTCACCACCCGGGCAGATCTATGGCTACACCTTC
TRBJ1-6 | NA | TRBV9 | NA | CASSVEGRANSPLHF | TGTGCCAGCAGCGTAGAGGGGAGGGCTAATTCACCCCTCCACTTT
TRBJ1-2 | NA | TRBV27 | TRBD1 | CASSPLGQGLFAYGYTF | TGTGCCAGCAGTCCCCTAGGACAGGGCTTATTCGCCTATGGCTACACCTTC
TRBJ2-2 | few | TRBV6-5 | NA | CASSYFTSNTGELFF | TGTGCCAGCAGTTACTTTACTAGCAACACCGGGGAGCTGTTTTTT
TRBJ2-7 | NA | TRBV14 | TRBD2 | CASSQEARLAGVSSYEQYF | TGTGCCAGCAGCCAAGAGGCGCGGCTAGCGGGAGTTTCCTCCTACGAGCAGTACTTC
TRBJ2-2 | NA | TRBV30 | TRBD2 | CAWRETFSGSRKMNTGELFF | TGTGCCTGGAGAGAAACCTTTAGCGGGAGCCGTAAAATGAACACCGGGGAGCTGTTTTTT
TRBJ2-7 | NA | TRBV7-9 | TRBD2 | CASTPPGLAYEQYF | TGTGCCAGCACCCCACCGGGACTAGCTTACGAGCAGTACTTC
TRBJ2-3 | NA | TRBV29-1 | NA | CSVDFWDTQYF | TGCAGCGTTGACTTCTGGGACACGCAGTATTTT
TRBJ2-1 | NA | TRBV18 | TRBD2 | CASSPPGLAGGNSNEQFF | TGTGCCAGCTCACCTCCGGGACTAGCGGGAGGGAACTCTAATGAGCAGTTCTTC
TRBJ1-2 | NA | TRBV2 | NA | CASNPWPLNYGYTF | TGTGCCAGCAACCCATGGCCTCTAAACTATGGCTACACCTTC
TRBJ2-5 | NA | TRBV27 | NA | CASSAGTPGGTQYF | TGTGCCAGCAGTGCCGGGACTCCTGGGGGGACCCAGTACTTC
TRBJ1-5 | NA | TRBV7-9 | TRBD1 | CASSTTTGTGGKGNQPQHF | TGTGCCAGCAGCACGACCACCGGGACAGGGGGAAAGGGGAATCAGCCCCAGCATTTT
TRBJ1-1 | NA | TRBV19 | NA | CASSIGGLLSNEAFF | TGTGCCAGTAGTATTGGGGGGCTCTTATCTAATGAAGCTTTCTTT
TRBJ1-1 | NA | TRBV18 | TRBD1 | CASSPRQGPNGNTEAFF | TGTGCCAGCTCACCTCGACAGGGGCCCAACGGGAACACTGAAGCTTTCTTT
TRBJ2-1 | NA | TRBV14 | NA | CASSPFGGRNEQFF | TGTGCCAGCAGCCCCTTCGGGGGTCGGAATGAGCAGTTCTTC
TRBJ1-2 | NA | TRBV6-1 | NA | CASSEVALRDLANYGYTF | TGTGCCAGCAGTGAAGTTGCTTTGCGGGACCTAGCTAACTATGGCTACACCTTC
TRBJ2-3 | once | TRBV11-2 | NA | CASSSSANTQYF | TGTGCCAGCAGTTCGAGCGCCAATACGCAGTATTTT
TRBJ2-3 | NA | TRBV6-5 | NA | CASSRRRGDTQYF | TGTGCCAGCAGTAGGCGCAGGGGTGATACGCAGTATTTT
TRBJ2-7 | NA | TRBV5-5 | NA | CASYLLGEQYF | TGTGCCAGCTACCTCTTGGGGGAGCAGTACTTC
TRBJ1-1 | NA | TRBV4-3 | NA | CASSLLLTTGTGANTEAFF | TGCGCCAGCAGCCTTCTTCTTACTACCGGGACCGGGGCGAACACTGAAGCTTTCTTT
TRBJ1-1 | NA | TRBV2 | NA | CANRMEQMNTEAFF | TGTGCCAACAGGATGGAACAGATGAACACTGAAGCTTTCTTT
TRBJ2-3 | once | TRBV10-3 | NA | CAISEVSTDTQYF | TGTGCCATCAGTGAGGTGAGCACAGATACGCAGTATTTT
TRBJ2-1 | NA | TRBV19 | NA | CASSLRQGLYNEQFF | TGTGCCAGTAGTCTCCGACAGGGACTCTACAATGAGCAGTTCTTC
TRBJ2-7 | NA | TRBV27 | NA | CASSFSGDGRTYEQYF | TGTGCCAGCAGTTTTTCGGGGGACGGAAGGACCTACGAGCAGTACTTC
TRBJ1-1 | NA | TRBV4-3 | NA | CASSQDPAENTEAFF | TGCGCCAGCAGCCAAGATCCAGCCGAGAACACTGAAGCTTTCTTT
TRBJ1-6 | NA | TRBV9 | NA | CASSVAGGLGSPLHF | TGTGCCAGCAGCGTAGCCGGCGGTCTCGGTTCACCCCTCCACTTT